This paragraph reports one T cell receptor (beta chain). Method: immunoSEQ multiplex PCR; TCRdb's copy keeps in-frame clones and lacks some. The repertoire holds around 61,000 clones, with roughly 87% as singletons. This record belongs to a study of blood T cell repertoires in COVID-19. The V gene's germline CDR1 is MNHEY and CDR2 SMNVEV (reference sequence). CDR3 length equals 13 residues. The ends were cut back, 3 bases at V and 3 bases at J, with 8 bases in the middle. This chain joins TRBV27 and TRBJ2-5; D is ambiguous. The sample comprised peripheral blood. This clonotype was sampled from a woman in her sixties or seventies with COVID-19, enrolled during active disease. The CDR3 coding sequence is TGTGCCAGCAGTTTTCAGAAAAAAGAGACCCAGTACTTC. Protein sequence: CASSFQKKETQYF.